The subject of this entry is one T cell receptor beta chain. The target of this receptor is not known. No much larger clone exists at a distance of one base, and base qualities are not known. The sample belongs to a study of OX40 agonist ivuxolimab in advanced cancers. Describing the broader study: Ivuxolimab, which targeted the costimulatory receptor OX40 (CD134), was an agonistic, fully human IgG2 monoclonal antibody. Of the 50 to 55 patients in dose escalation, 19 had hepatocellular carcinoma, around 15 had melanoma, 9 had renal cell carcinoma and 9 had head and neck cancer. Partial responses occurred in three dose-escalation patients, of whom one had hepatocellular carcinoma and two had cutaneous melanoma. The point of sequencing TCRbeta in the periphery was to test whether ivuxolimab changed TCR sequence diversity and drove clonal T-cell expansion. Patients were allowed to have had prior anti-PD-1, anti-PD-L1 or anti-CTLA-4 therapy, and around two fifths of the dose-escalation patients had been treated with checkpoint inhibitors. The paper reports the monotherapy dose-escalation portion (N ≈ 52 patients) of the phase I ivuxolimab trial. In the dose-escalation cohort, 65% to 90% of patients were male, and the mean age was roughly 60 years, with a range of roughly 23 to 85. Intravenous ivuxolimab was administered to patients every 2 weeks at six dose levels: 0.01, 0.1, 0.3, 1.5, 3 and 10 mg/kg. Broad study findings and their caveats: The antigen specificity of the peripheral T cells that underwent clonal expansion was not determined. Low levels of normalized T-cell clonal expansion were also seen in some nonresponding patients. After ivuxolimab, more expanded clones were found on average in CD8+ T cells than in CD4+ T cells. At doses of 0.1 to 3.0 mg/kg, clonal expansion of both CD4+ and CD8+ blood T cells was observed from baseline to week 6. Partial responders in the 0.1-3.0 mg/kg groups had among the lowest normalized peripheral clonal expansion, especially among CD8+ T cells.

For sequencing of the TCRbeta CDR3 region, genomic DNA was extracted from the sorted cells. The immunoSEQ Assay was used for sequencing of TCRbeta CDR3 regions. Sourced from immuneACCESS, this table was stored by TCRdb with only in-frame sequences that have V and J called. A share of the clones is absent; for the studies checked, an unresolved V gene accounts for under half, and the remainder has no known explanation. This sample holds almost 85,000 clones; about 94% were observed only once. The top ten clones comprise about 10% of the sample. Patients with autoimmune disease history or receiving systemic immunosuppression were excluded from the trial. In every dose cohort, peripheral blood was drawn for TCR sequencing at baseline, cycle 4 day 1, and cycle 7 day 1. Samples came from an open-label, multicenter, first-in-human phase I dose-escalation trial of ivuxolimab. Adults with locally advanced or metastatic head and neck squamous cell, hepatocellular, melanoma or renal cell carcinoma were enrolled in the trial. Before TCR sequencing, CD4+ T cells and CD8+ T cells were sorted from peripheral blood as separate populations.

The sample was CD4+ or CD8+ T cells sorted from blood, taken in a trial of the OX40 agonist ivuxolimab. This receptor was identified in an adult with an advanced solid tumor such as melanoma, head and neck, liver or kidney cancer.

The CDR3 protein is CASSESGRDANEQFF. Here is the DNA: TGTGCCAGCAGCGAGTCCGGGCGGGACGCGAATGAGCAGTTCTTC. The sequence links TRBV9 to TRBJ2-1; matching of 6 bases hints at TRBD2 as the D gene. Taken from the germline V gene, the CDR1 and CDR2 loops are SGDLS and YYNGEE. V is reduced by 3 bases and J by 7 bases, leaving a spacing of 17 bases between them. Taken from cysteine to phenylalanine, the CDR3 has 15 residues. Of all the DNA, just the CDR3 is kept, 45 bases in frame from base 1.